This T cell receptor (beta chain) was sequenced in a study of blood T cells in healthy people across ages. A second roughly 6 to 11 cycle PCR used barcoded and J-beta primers. TCRdb used MiXCR to reprocess the 5' RACE reads, holding one entry per CDR3 protein. The sample lists fewer than 2 million distinct CDR3 sequences; around 42% were seen once. PBMCs, at least 7 million per sample, were isolated. Trimming pared 6 bases from V and 3 bases from J, leaving 25 bases between. The V gene's germline CDR1 is DFQATT and CDR2 SNEGSKA (reference sequence). This CDR3 spans 17 amino acids. V is TRBV20-1 and J is TRBJ2-3; D possibly corresponds to TRBD2 (8 bases). Sequenced: blood. The TCR sequence derives from a human donor in good health. For the CDR3, the DNA is TGCAGTGCGGGGGACAGCGGGGGCTACGGGATGACAGATACGCAGTATTTT. This translates into CSAGDSGGYGMTDTQYF.